The 24 T cell receptor beta chains below come from one sample, sequenced in a study of somatic mutations in cytotoxic T cells in rheumatoid arthritis. The repertoire was sequenced with immunoSEQ multiplex PCR; TCRdb's copy has only in-frame clones and lacks some. The table shows approximately 19,000 clones, with 75% to 85% occurring only once. Sequences were obtained from CD8+ T cells sorted from blood. These receptors originate from an adult with rheumatoid arthritis.

The chain uses TRBV15 and TRBJ2-7; D possibly corresponds to TRBD1 (6 bases). Germline loops: CDR1 LNHNV, CDR2 YYDKDF (reference sequence). The V end was cut by 2 bases, the J end by 4 bases, with 12 bases between. This CDR3 is built from 14 residues. Here the CDR3 reads CATSRLGAGYEQYF. CDR3 sequence (DNA): TGTGCCACCAGCAGATTGGGGGCAGGGTACGAGCAGTACTTC.

This chain connects TRBV7-9 to TRBJ2-7; D unclear. The germline gives CDR1 SEHNR, CDR2 FQNEAQ (reference sequence). The CDR3 contains 14 residues. Trimming shortened V by 4 bases and J by 3 bases, and 13 bases separated the two germline ends. The CDR3 DNA reads as TGTGCCAGCAGCTATGACTTGCAGATCTACGAGCAGTACTTC. Amino acids: CASSYDLQIYEQYF.

The chain joins TRBV6-5 to TRBJ2-2, with D hard to call. V was clipped by 0 bases and J by 6 bases, with 2 bases between them. CDR3 length equals 12 residues. Germline CDR1 is MNHEY and CDR2 is SVGAGI. The CDR3 DNA follows: TGTGCCAGCAGTTACTCACCCGGGGAGCTGTTTTTT. The encoded protein is CASSYSPGELFF.

The chain couples TRBV7-8 to TRBJ1-4; D perhaps matches TRBD1 (6 bases). Trimming removed 5 bases at V and 6 bases at J, with 10 bases between. Germline V gene sequence: CDR1 SGHVS, CDR2 FQNEAQ. The CDR3 contains 13 residues. CDR3 sequence reads: CASSTTGHEKLFF. CDR3 nucleotides: TGTGCCAGCAGCACAACAGGGCATGAAAAACTGTTTTTT.

This clone has a handful of counts. V is TRBV5-1 and J is TRBJ2-6; D is ambiguous. V lost 5 bases to trimming and J lost 1 base, with 1 base between them. Per the germline V gene, CDR1 is SGHRS and CDR2 is YFSETQ. This CDR3 is built from 12 residues. The CDR3: CASRSGANVLTF. Here the CDR3 DNA reads TGCGCCAGCAGGTCTGGGGCCAACGTCCTGACTTTC. Using reference TRBV5-1 and TRBJ2-6 for the parts outside the CDR3, the full variable domain is KAGVTQTPRYLIKTRGQQVTLSCSPISGHRSVSWYQQTPGQGLQFLFEYFSETQRNKGNFPGRFSGRQFSNSRSEMNVSTLELGDSALYLCASRSGANVLTFGAGSRLTVL.

This clone was observed a single time. The chain combines TRBV27 with TRBJ2-5; 10 bases are shared with TRBD2. In germline, CDR1 is MNHEY, CDR2 SMNVEV (reference sequence). The V and J ends lost 8 bases and 4 bases, in that order; junction bases with no gene match: 7. The CDR3 runs 14 residues. The CDR3 is CASSRSGGGETQYF. As DNA, the CDR3 is TGTGCCAGCTCCCGGAGCGGGGGGGGAGAGACCCAGTACTTC.

V gene TRBV27 combines with J gene TRBJ2-7, with D maybe TRBD1 (6 bases). The germline CDR1 and CDR2 sequences are MNHEY and SMNVEV (reference sequence). This CDR3 comprises 15 residues. V was pared by 2 bases and J by 3 bases, with 14 bases between. The CDR3 loop is CASSLEGGQSYEQYF. CDR3 DNA: TGTGCCAGCAGTTTAGAGGGTGGACAGAGCTACGAGCAGTACTTC.

The chain employs TRBV5-3 and TRBJ2-1, with unresolved D. TRBV5-3 is recorded as an ORF, its role being uncertain. The V and J ends lost 4 bases and 9 bases respectively, with 14 bases between them. The CDR3 has 13 residues. Written as DNA, the CDR3 is TGTGCCAGAAGCCTCGATTTTTGTCTTGAGCAGTTCTTC. Amino acid sequence: CARSLDFCLEQFF.

This clone was found a few times. This CDR3 reads CASTKATGELDEQYF. The CDR3 nucleotides are TGTGCCAGCACCAAGGCGACAGGGGAACTCGACGAGCAGTACTTC. The rearrangement links TRBV28 to TRBJ2-7; 8 positions agree with TRBD1. Germline values: CDR1 MDHEN, CDR2 SYDVKM. The V and J ends lost 7 bases and 5 bases, in that order; junction bases with no gene match: 13. The CDR3 sequence is 15 residues long.

This chain joins TRBV6-6 and TRBJ1-2, with TRBD1 matching over 8 bases. Per germline, CDR1 MNHNY and CDR2 SVGAGI (reference sequence). V trimming: 6 bases; J trimming: 8 bases; junction bases outside the gene matches: 11. The CDR3 is made up of 14 amino acids. The chain's CDR3 is CASSPGQGGYGYTF. The CDR3, as DNA: TGTGCCAGCAGCCCTGGACAGGGAGGCTACGGCTACACCTTC.

This clone was recorded once. The V and J genes are TRBV7-3 and TRBJ1-2; TRBD1 agrees at 10 bases. Germline V gene lookup returns CDR1 SGHTA and CDR2 FQGTGA. J gave up 3 bases and V 5 bases, and 6 bases lay outside the gene matches. The CDR3 contains 15 residues. As DNA, the CDR3 is TGTGCCAGCAGCCCTGGACAGGGGGATTACTATGGCTACACCTTC. It specifies CASSPGQGDYYGYTF.

The chain is built from TRBV4-1 and TRBJ2-1, with TRBD2 identical over 8 bases. Germline-derived CDR1 and CDR2 are MGHRA and YSYEKL. The CDR3 consists of 15 residues. Trimming cost V 5 bases and J 6 bases; bases outside gene matches: 9. This chain's CDR3 is CASSDRGGAGNEQFF. CDR3 DNA: TGCGCCAGCAGCGATCGGGGGGGGGCTGGCAATGAGCAGTTCTTC.

The V and J genes are TRBV28 and TRBJ1-5; possibly TRBD1 for D (6 bases). The CDR3 is made up of 16 amino acids. Germline V gene lookup returns CDR1 MDHEN and CDR2 SYDVKM. Between the trimmed V and J ends, which lost 1 base and 1 base, there was a span of 11 bases. CDR3 bases: TGTGCCAGCAGTTTATCCAGGACAGAGAGCAATCAGCCCCAGCATTTT. As protein: CASSLSRTESNQPQHF.

This chain joins TRBV7-8 and TRBJ1-2; 9 nucleotides match TRBD1. J gave up 3 bases and V 1 base, and 0 bases lay outside the gene matches. CDR1 is SGHVS and CDR2 is FQNEAQ in the germline V gene. This CDR3 is built from 14 residues. CDR3 sequence (DNA): TGTGCCAGCAGCTTAGGACAGGGGGACTATGGCTACACCTTC. Protein product: CASSLGQGDYGYTF.

V is TRBV9 and J is TRBJ1-4; D gene uncertain. V lost 0 bases and J lost 3, with 6 bases in between. CDR1 SGDLS and CDR2 YYNGEE come from the germline V gene. There are 14 residues in the CDR3. The CDR3 DNA sequence: TGTGCCAGCAGCGTAGGGGGATCTAATGAAAAACTGTTTTTT. Encoded protein: CASSVGGSNEKLFF.

This clone has only a few counts. J is TRBJ1-6 and V is TRBV11-1, with TRBD1 as a possible D gene (5 bases). The CDR3 totals 14 residues. Germline CDR1 is SGHAT and CDR2 is FQDESV (reference sequence). V was trimmed by 6 bases and J by 2 bases, leaving 8 bases between them. The CDR3 DNA follows: TGTGCCAGCAGGCTGACAGCCTATAATTCACCCCTCCACTTT. It encodes CASRLTAYNSPLHF. Full variable domain (missing parts from reference TRBV11-1 and TRBJ1-6): EAEVAQSPRYKITEKSQAVAFWCDPISGHATLYWYRQILGQGPELLVQFQDESVVDDSQLPKDRFSAERLKGVDSTLKIQPAELGDSAMYLCASRLTAYNSPLHFGNGTRLTVT.

The chain recombines TRBV19 with TRBJ2-1, with no clear D. Trimming took 6 bases from V and 4 from J, leaving 13 bases between them. This CDR3 is built from 14 residues. Germline V gene lookup returns CDR1 LNHDA and CDR2 SQIVND (reference sequence). The CDR3 sequence is CASSSREGYNEQFF. As DNA, the CDR3 is TGTGCCAGTAGCTCCCGAGAAGGATACAATGAGCAGTTCTTC.

The V gene is TRBV14, the J gene TRBJ1-1, with D uncertain. Germline assignment: CDR1 SGHDN and CDR2 FVKESK. The V end lost 0 bases, the J end lost 5 bases, and 16 bases lay between the germline ends. CDR3 length: 16 residues. The CDR3 region has the DNA TGTGCCAGCAGCCAAGATAGAGGCAGATTGAGGACTGAAGCTTTCTTT. Amino acids: CASSQDRGRLRTEAFF.

V gene TRBV10-2 combines with J gene TRBJ2-3; unclear D gene. With 0 bases removed from V and 6 bases from J, the gap between germline ends came to 7 bases. Looked up from germline, CDR1 is WSHSY and CDR2 is SAAADI. This CDR3 region has 13 residues. The CDR3 DNA reads TGCGCCAGCAGTGAGTCCCTAACCGATACGCAGTATTTT. It specifies CASSESLTDTQYF.

This chain connects TRBV27 to TRBJ2-7; TRBD2 aligns across 9 bases. CDR1 is MNHEY, CDR2 SMNVEV, per germline (reference sequence). The CDR3 consists of 16 residues. V lost 6 bases to trimming and J lost 3 bases; unmatched junction nucleotides: 12. The CDR3 DNA sequence: TGTGCCAGCAGCCCAAGGGGTCTAGCGGGAAACTACGAGCAGTACTTC. Translated, it gives CASSPRGLAGNYEQYF.

The chain uses TRBV18 and TRBJ2-3, with 14 bases that match TRBD2. The V segment lost 6 bases and the J segment 5 bases; nucleotides outside the gene matches: 13. The CDR3 covers 18 residues. The germline V gene encodes CDR1 KGHSH and CDR2 LQKENI. The CDR3 sequence is CASSFRGLAGEMIDTQYF. CDR3 DNA sequence: TGTGCCAGCTCCTTCCGGGGACTAGCGGGAGAGATGATAGATACGCAGTATTTT. The full variable domain, rest sourced from reference TRBV18 and TRBJ2-3, is NAGVMQNPRHLVRRRGQEARLRCSPMKGHSHVYWYRQLPEEGLKFMVYLQKENIIDESGMPKERFSAEFPKEGPSILRIQQVVRGDSAAYFCASSFRGLAGEMIDTQYFGPGTRLTVL.

The chain joins TRBV9 to TRBJ2-3; 9 bases fit TRBD2. Germline CDR1 SGDLS, CDR2 YYNGEE. The CDR3 totals 17 residues. Trimming at V came to 0 bases and at J to 3 bases, leaving 8 bases not matched to a gene. The CDR3 protein is CASSVALGLARTDTQYF. CDR3 nucleotides: TGTGCCAGCAGCGTAGCCCTCGGACTAGCGAGGACAGATACGCAGTATTTT.

The chain uses TRBV9 and TRBJ2-1, with D perhaps TRBD1 (6 bases). The CDR3 length is 15 residues. Germline V CDR1 and CDR2: SGDLS, YYNGEE. The V and J ends lost 3 bases and 4 bases respectively, with 14 bases between them. The DNA of the CDR3 is TGTGCCAGCAGCGACCAAGGACAGACTTACAATGAGCAGTTCTTC. This sequence encodes CASSDQGQTYNEQFF.

This chain connects TRBV14 to TRBJ2-7; 14 positions match TRBD2. Unmatched junction bases numbered 6, after V lost 4 bases and J lost 1 base. This CDR3 has 17 residues. The germline V gene has CDR1 SGHDN and CDR2 FVKESK. The chain's CDR3 is CASSPGLAGGLSYEQYF. The CDR3 DNA sequence: TGTGCCAGCAGCCCAGGACTAGCGGGGGGCCTATCCTACGAGCAGTACTTC.